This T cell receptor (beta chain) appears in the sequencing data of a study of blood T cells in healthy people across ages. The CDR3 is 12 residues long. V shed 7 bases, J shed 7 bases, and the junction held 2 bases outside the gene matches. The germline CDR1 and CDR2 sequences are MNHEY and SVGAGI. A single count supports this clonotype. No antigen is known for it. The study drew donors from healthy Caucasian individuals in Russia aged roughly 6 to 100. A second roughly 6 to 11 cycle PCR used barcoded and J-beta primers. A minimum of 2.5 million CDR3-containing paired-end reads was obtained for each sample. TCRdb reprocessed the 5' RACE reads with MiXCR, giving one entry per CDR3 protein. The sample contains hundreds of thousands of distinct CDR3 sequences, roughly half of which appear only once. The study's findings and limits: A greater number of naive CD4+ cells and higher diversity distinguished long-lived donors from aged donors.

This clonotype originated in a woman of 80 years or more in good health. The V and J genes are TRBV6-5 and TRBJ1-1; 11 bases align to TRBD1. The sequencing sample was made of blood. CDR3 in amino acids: CASTGTGGEAFF. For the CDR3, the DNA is TGTGCCAGCACCGGGACAGGGGGTGAAGCTTTCTTT.